This T cell receptor (beta chain) was recorded in a study of naive and memory T cell subsets. General observations from the study: In naive cells, over 90% of TCR sequences were seen only once.

This clonotype was seen a handful of times. Its antigen is not known. Two oligonucleotides, mixed equimolar, formed the beta constant-region primer covering TRBC1 and TRBC2. MiXCR was run by TCRdb on the UMI-ligation and nested PCR reads, yielding one entry per CDR3 protein. The sample lists 130,000 to 150,000 distinct CDR3 sequences, about a sixth occurring once. Cells stained for CD3, CD4, CD8, CD45RA, CD27 and viability were sorted into four CD45RA/CD27 subsets. The CDR3 covers 14 residues. Trimming took 3 bases from V and 8 from J, leaving 14 bases between them. CDR1 SGHTA and CDR2 FQGNSA come from the germline V gene.

The chain links TRBV7-2 to TRBJ2-1; tentatively, D is TRBD2 (5 bases). Input material: naive CD4+ T cells from blood. The sequence came from a human donor in good health. CDR3 sequence reads: CASSLASGVDEQFF. CDR3 nucleotides: TGTGCCAGCAGCTTGGCCAGCGGAGTGGATGAGCAGTTCTTC.